This paragraph covers one T cell receptor beta chain sequence. These data belong to a study of T cell responses to AZD1222 COVID-19 vaccine. Study details: Pooling was applied to second doses at about 4 or about 12 weeks.

V was pared by 2 bases and J by 1 base, with 9 bases of the junction left unmatched. CDR3 size: 18 residues. In germline, CDR1 is SEHNR, CDR2 FQNEAQ (reference sequence). The method was immunoSEQ multiplex PCR; TCRdb's version includes in-frame clones alone and lacks a portion of them. The sample has some 90,000 clones, more than 70% seen once. The sequence came from an adult in good health. The chain carries TRBV7-9 and TRBJ2-2; 8 nucleotides match TRBD2. Sequences were derived from peripheral blood, sampled on day 0 of AZD1222 vaccination. The CDR3 protein is CASSLIPRGGQNTGELFF. DNA for the CDR3: TGTGCCAGCAGCTTAATCCCTCGGGGGGGTCAGAACACCGGGGAGCTGTTTTTT.